These 32 T cell receptor beta chains share one sample of origin, sequenced in a study of T-cell reconstitution after alpha-beta-depleted transplantation in children. Preparation of the TCRbeta library was carried out with unique molecular identifiers. Using its own MiXCR run on the PCR reads, TCRdb lists one record per CDR3 protein. The table has approximately 300,000 distinct CDR3 sequences, around 9.1% seen once; the top ten hold roughly 7.1%. The specimen comprised PBMCs, sampled before TCRalphabeta/CD19-depleted stem cell transplant. The receptors were sampled from a boy less than two years old with acute myeloid leukemia, due to receive a stem cell transplant.

The chain has TRBV4-1 and TRBJ1-2, with D perhaps TRBD1 (6 bases). V gave up 4 bases and J gave up 2 bases, with 20 bases separating them. Germline lookup yields CDR1 MGHRA and CDR2 YSYEKL. This CDR3 has 17 amino acids. The CDR3 loop is CASSRTGARGVNYGYTF. CDR3 coding DNA: TGCGCCAGCAGCCGTACGGGGGCCCGAGGGGTCAACTATGGCTACACCTTC.

This clonotype was found once. Being one base from a much bigger clone, this may be a read error. The chain uses TRBV3-1 and TRBJ2-5, with 8 bases aligning to TRBD2. The V gene's germline CDR1 is LGHDT and CDR2 YNNKEL (reference sequence). The V and J ends lost 0 bases and 2 bases, in that order; junction bases with no gene match: 5. There are 16 residues in the CDR3. CDR3 amino acids: CASSQEVAGPQETQYF. The DNA of the CDR3 is TGTGCCAGCAGCCAAGAAGTAGCGGGACCACAAGAGACCCAGTACTTC.

This clonotype was counted ten times or more. CDR3 region: CASSLEGRGLGFYEQYF. The CDR3 nucleotides are TGTGCCAGCAGCTTAGAGGGACGGGGACTAGGGTTCTACGAGCAGTACTTC. The chain combines TRBV11-2 with TRBJ2-7, with 8 bases fitting TRBD2. Trimming cost V 0 bases and J 3 bases; bases outside gene matches: 10. CDR3 length: 17 residues. From germline, CDR1 is SGHAT and CDR2 FQNNGV.

The chain uses TRBV19 and TRBJ2-2; D not certain. The germline V gene has CDR1 LNHDA and CDR2 SQIVND (reference sequence). This CDR3 is 15 amino acids long. Deletions cut 1 base from V and 7 bases from J, with 13 bases between. This CDR3 is CASSIVWQVNGELFF. The CDR3 nucleotides read TGTGCCAGTAGTATAGTTTGGCAGGTCAACGGGGAGCTGTTTTTT.

This clonotype was counted many times. The V and J genes are TRBV28 and TRBJ2-1; D might be TRBD2 (6 bases). Germline loops: CDR1 MDHEN, CDR2 SYDVKM. V was pared by 7 bases and J by 4 bases, with 14 bases between. CDR3 length equals 14 residues. In DNA form, the CDR3 reads TGTGCCAGCACCGACCGGGAGAGGTACAATGAGCAGTTCTTC. Its translation: CASTDRERYNEQFF.

This clonotype was found many times. The chain carries TRBV12-3 or TRBV12-4 and TRBJ2-2; 7 bases align to TRBD1. Trimming at V came to 6 bases and at J to 5 bases, leaving 9 bases not matched to a gene. The CDR3 runs 15 residues. CDR3 in DNA: TGTGCCAGCAGCCCCGACAGGGTAGAGACCGGGGAGCTGTTTTTT. It specifies CASSPDRVETGELFF.

The chain recombines TRBV12-3 or TRBV12-4 with TRBJ2-1; D is uncertain. The CDR3 is made up of 11 amino acids. Trimming pared 6 bases from V and 9 bases from J, leaving 9 bases between. The CDR3 DNA is TGTGCCAGCAGGGTAATGGTTGAGCAGTTCTTC. Protein: CASRVMVEQFF.

This clonotype was recorded at least ten times. This chain connects TRBV6-5 to TRBJ2-3; 13 nucleotides align to TRBD2. The CDR3 spans 18 residues. Per germline, CDR1 MNHEY and CDR2 SVGAGI. With 2 bases clipped from V and 6 bases from J, the junction kept 11 bases outside the gene matches. CDR3 in amino acids: CASSYTGSGLAGADTQYF. DNA of the CDR3: TGTGCCAGCAGTTACACCGGATCTGGACTAGCGGGGGCTGATACGCAGTATTTT.

This clonotype was seen repeatedly, ten times or more. The gene calls are TRBV12-3 or TRBV12-4 and TRBJ2-3, with 9 bases fitting TRBD2. J was trimmed by 3 bases and V by 7 bases; bases with no gene match: 14. This CDR3 region has 17 residues. The CDR3, as DNA: TGTGCCAGCACCTCATTCGGTAGCGGGAGAAGAACAGATACGCAGTATTTT. As protein: CASTSFGSGRRTDTQYF.

The CDR3 reads CASSPGLERNEQFF. The CDR3 DNA is TGTGCCAGCAGCCCCGGACTAGAACGAAATGAGCAGTTCTTC. The chain joins TRBV7-3 to TRBJ2-1; 7 nucleotides align to TRBD2. The germline V gene has CDR1 SGHTA and CDR2 FQGTGA. CDR3 size: 14 residues. After removal of 5 bases from V and 7 bases from J, the junction contained 8 bases not matched to a gene.

This clonotype has a single count. A clone one base away is much larger, so this may be a read error. The J gene is TRBJ2-7, the V gene TRBV7-6, with D possibly being TRBD1 or TRBD2 (5 bases each). V lost 5 bases, J lost 4 bases, and 21 bases lay in between. The germline V gene has CDR1 SGHVS and CDR2 FNYEAQ. There are 16 residues in the CDR3. This CDR3 reads CASSTDGSGLHYEQYF. CDR3 in DNA: TGTGCCAGCAGCACAGACGGGTCGGGGCTCCATTACGAGCAGTACTTC.

This clonotype was seen repeatedly, ten times or more. J is TRBJ2-1 and V is TRBV29-1; TRBD2 matches at 9 bases. The ends lost 2 bases at V and 3 bases at J; junction bases unmatched: 2. The CDR3 length is 14 residues. CDR1 is SQVTM, CDR2 ANQGSEA, per germline. CDR3 protein: CSVERLADYNEQFF. The CDR3 DNA follows: TGCAGCGTTGAAAGACTAGCGGACTACAATGAGCAGTTCTTC.

This clonotype has only a few counts. This chain uses TRBV6-2 or TRBV6-3 with TRBJ2-2; 7 nucleotides match TRBD1. The V segment lost 2 bases and the J segment 3 bases; nucleotides outside the gene matches: 9. Germline V CDR1 and CDR2: MNHEY, SVGEGT. The CDR3 has 17 amino acids. The CDR3 DNA sequence: TGTGCCAGCAGTTACAGGGGGCCCCAAATAGACACCGGGGAGCTGTTTTTT. Its translation: CASSYRGPQIDTGELFF.

This clonotype was detected only a few times. V gene TRBV12-3 or TRBV12-4 combines with J gene TRBJ2-1; tentatively, D is TRBD2 (6 bases). CDR3 size: 12 residues. With 2 bases removed from V and 10 bases from J, the gap between germline ends came to 9 bases. Here the CDR3 reads CASSLRRGEQFF. CDR3 DNA: TGTGCCAGCAGTTTACGGAGGGGCGAGCAGTTCTTC.

A note on this clonotype: Germline and junction disagree at one end, which may indicate a read error. The chain couples TRBV3-1 to TRBJ2-3, with 7 bases identical to TRBD2. The germline V gene has CDR1 LGHDT and CDR2 YNNKEL (reference sequence). The CDR3 contains 18 residues. CDR3 nucleotides: TGTACCAGCAGTTTAGTGCCTGGACTAGTCCCAGCCACAGATACGCAGTATTTT. Its protein product is CTSSLVPGLVPATDTQYF.

The sample holds many counts of this clonotype. The genes are TRBV12-3 or TRBV12-4 and TRBJ1-2; D is perhaps TRBD1 (6 bases). The length of the CDR3 is 14 residues. Trimming took 5 bases from V and 0 from J, leaving 10 bases between them. The CDR3: CASSPGASNYGYTF. CDR3 coding DNA: TGTGCCAGCAGTCCGGGGGCCTCTAACTATGGCTACACCTTC.

V gene TRBV11-1 combines with J gene TRBJ1-4, with a weak D call TRBD1 (6 bases). Germline V CDR1 and CDR2: SGHAT, FQDESV (reference sequence). There are 18 residues in the CDR3. Trimming stripped 3 bases from V and 8 bases from J, with 25 bases between. CDR3 in DNA: TGTGCCAGCAGCTTTACCCCCGCTTCTACAGGGCGGGGGGAAAAACTGTTTTTT. It specifies CASSFTPASTGRGEKLFF.

The V gene is TRBV7-6, the J gene TRBJ2-5, with D perhaps TRBD2 (5 bases). The CDR3 has 14 amino acids. Germline lookup yields CDR1 SGHVS and CDR2 FNYEAQ. V was cut by 4 bases and J by 1 base, with 10 bases left in between. The CDR3 loop is CASSSWTLQETQYF. The CDR3 bases are TGTGCCAGCAGCTCCTGGACTCTCCAAGAGACCCAGTACTTC.

This clonotype was detected ten times or more. The chain has TRBV27 and TRBJ2-1; 7 positions match TRBD2. The CDR3 covers 16 residues. Germline-derived CDR1 and CDR2 are MNHEY and SMNVEV (reference sequence). V dropped 6 bases and J dropped 2; count of bases not matched to a gene: 10. CDR3: CASRPSLAAPYNEQFF. DNA of the CDR3: TGTGCCAGCAGACCCTCCCTAGCGGCCCCCTACAATGAGCAGTTCTTC.

Regarding this clonotype: A much larger clone differs by one base, so this may be a read error. This sequence joins TRBV12-5 and TRBJ2-7; the D is unclear. The ends were cut back, 7 bases at V and 0 bases at J, with 13 bases in the middle. CDR1 LGHNT and CDR2 FRNRAP come from the germline V gene. CDR3 size: 14 residues. The CDR3 loop is CASVFADPSYEQYF. The CDR3 nucleotides read TGTGCTAGTGTGTTTGCGGACCCCTCCTACGAGCAGTACTTC.

At least ten counts were recorded for this clonotype. This rearrangement joins TRBV5-1 to TRBJ2-7; D may match TRBD1 or TRBD2 (5 bases each). With 0 bases removed from V and 2 bases from J, the gap between germline ends came to 15 bases. There are 16 residues in the CDR3. Germline CDR1 reads SGHRS; CDR2 reads YFSETQ. Here the CDR3 reads CASSLGNRDATYEQYF. The CDR3 bases are TGCGCCAGCAGCTTGGGTAATAGGGACGCAACCTACGAGCAGTACTTC.

Ten or more counts support this clonotype. The V gene is TRBV7-9, the J gene TRBJ2-5; D is ambiguous. This CDR3 region has 13 residues. The V and J ends lost 1 base and 4 bases respectively, with 7 bases between them. Looked up from germline, CDR1 is SEHNR and CDR2 is FQNEAQ (reference sequence). The chain's CDR3 is CASSLVRAETQYF. The CDR3, as DNA: TGTGCCAGCAGCTTAGTAAGGGCAGAGACCCAGTACTTC.

CDR3 in DNA: TGTGCCAGTAGTATTCAGGGGGAGATAGCTAACTATGGCTACACCTTC. This codes for CASSIQGEIANYGYTF. This chain links TRBV19 with TRBJ1-2; TRBD1 agrees at 7 bases. CDR1 is LNHDA and CDR2 is SQIVND in the germline V gene (reference sequence). V shed 3 bases and J 0 bases; nucleotides not matched to a gene: 7. The CDR3 consists of 16 residues.

The chain combines TRBV28 with TRBJ2-5, with 8 positions matching TRBD1. The ends lost 5 bases at V and 5 bases at J; junction bases unmatched: 10. CDR1 and CDR2 (germline): MDHEN, SYDVKM. The CDR3 is 15 amino acids. The CDR3 protein is CASSPAGGRRETQYF. CDR3 bases: TGTGCCAGCAGTCCGGCAGGGGGCAGGCGGGAGACCCAGTACTTC. The full variable domain, rest sourced from reference TRBV28 and TRBJ2-5, is DVKVTQSSRYLVKRTGEKVFLECVQDMDHENMFWYRQDPGLGLRLIYFSYDVKMKEKGDIPEGYSVSREKKERFSLILESASTNQTSMYLCASSPAGGRRETQYFGPGTRLLVL.

The chain links TRBV28 to TRBJ2-2, with D perhaps being TRBD1 or TRBD2 (5 bases each). This CDR3 has 13 residues. The V end lost 5 bases, the J end lost 7 bases, and 11 bases lay between the germline ends. In germline, CDR1 is MDHEN, CDR2 SYDVKM. The CDR3 spells CASSGGRLGELFF. CDR3 nucleotides: TGTGCCAGCAGTGGGGGACGTCTCGGGGAGCTGTTTTTT.

The genes are TRBV11-2 and TRBJ2-1; D call uncertain. There are 17 residues in the CDR3. Trimming left V 2 bases short and J 0 bases short, with 14 bases between. Germline V lookup: CDR1 SGHAT, CDR2 FQNNGV. CDR3 loop: CASSLRSPDGSYNEQFF. CDR3 bases: TGTGCCAGCAGCTTACGTAGCCCGGACGGCTCCTACAATGAGCAGTTCTTC.

The table lists this clonotype with many counts. V and J are TRBV10-3 and TRBJ2-3; D ambiguous. Germline CDR1 is ENHRY and CDR2 is SYGVKD. V was trimmed by 0 bases and J by 6 bases, leaving 7 bases between them. CDR3 length: 13 residues. CDR3 residues: CAISESMDDTQYF. CDR3 sequence (DNA): TGTGCCATCAGTGAGTCGATGGATGATACGCAGTATTTT.

Many counts were recorded for this clonotype. This chain connects TRBV20-1 to TRBJ2-5, with D hard to call. CDR3 length: 11 residues. Germline V gene sequence: CDR1 DFQATT, CDR2 SNEGSKA (reference sequence). V was shortened by 7 bases and J by 0 bases, with 6 bases between the two germline ends. This CDR3 is CSGEDQETQYF. The CDR3 nucleotides are TGCAGTGGTGAGGACCAAGAGACCCAGTACTTC.

This clonotype was detected many times. The chain recombines TRBV25-1 with TRBJ2-1; 9 bases are a match to TRBD2. This CDR3 has 15 residues. Trimming took 1 base from V and 7 from J; bases not matched to a gene: 5. The germline V gene encodes CDR1 MGHDK and CDR2 SYGVNS. Here the CDR3 reads CASSEFSGSLNEQFF. The CDR3 DNA reads as TGTGCCAGCAGTGAATTTAGCGGGAGCCTTAATGAGCAGTTCTTC.

A remark on this clonotype: Given a much more abundant clone one base away, this may be a read error. The rearrangement links TRBV28 to TRBJ2-3; 8 positions agree with TRBD1. CDR3 length: 16 amino acids. CDR1 is MDHEN and CDR2 is SYDVKM in the germline V gene. Trimming cost V 3 bases and J 1 base; bases outside gene matches: 6. The CDR3 bases are TGTGCCAGCAGTTTGGCTGACAGGGGATGCACAGATACGCAGTATTTT. Protein sequence: CASSLADRGCTDTQYF.

In its sample, this clonotype was seen many times. This rearrangement joins TRBV29-1 to TRBJ2-5, with D possibly matching TRBD1 (5 bases). The V end lost 6 bases, the J end lost 1 base, and 12 bases lay between the germline ends. Germline lookup yields CDR1 SQVTM and CDR2 ANQGSEA. The CDR3 is 13 amino acids. The DNA for the CDR3 is TGCAGCGTCCCAGGGCTAATCCAAGAGACCCAGTACTTC. Translating gives CSVPGLIQETQYF. Full variable domain (missing parts from reference TRBV29-1 and TRBJ2-5): SAVISQKPSRDICQRGTSLTIQCQVDSQVTMMFWYRQQPGQSLTLIATANQGSEATYESGFVIDKFPISRPNLTFSTLTVSNMSPEDSSIYLCSVPGLIQETQYFGPGTRLLVL.

This clonotype has at least ten counts. V is TRBV7-8 and J is TRBJ1-4; maybe TRBD1 (5 bases). The CDR3 has 14 residues. Germline CDR1 is SGHVS and CDR2 is FQNEAQ. The V gene lost 5 bases and the J gene lost 5 bases, with 12 bases spanning the gap. CDR3: CASSQGRVNEKLFF. In DNA, the CDR3 is TGTGCCAGCAGCCAAGGCAGGGTGAATGAAAAACTGTTTTTT.